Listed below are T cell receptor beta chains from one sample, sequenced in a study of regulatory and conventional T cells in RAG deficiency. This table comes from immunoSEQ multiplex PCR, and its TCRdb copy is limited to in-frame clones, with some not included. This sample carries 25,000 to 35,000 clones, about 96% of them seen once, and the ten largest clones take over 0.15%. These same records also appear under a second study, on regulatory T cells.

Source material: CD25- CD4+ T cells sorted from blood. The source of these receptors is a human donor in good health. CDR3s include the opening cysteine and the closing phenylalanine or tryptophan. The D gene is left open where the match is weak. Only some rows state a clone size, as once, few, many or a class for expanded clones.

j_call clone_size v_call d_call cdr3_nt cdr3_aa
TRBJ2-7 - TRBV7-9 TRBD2 TGTGCCAGCAGCCCACAGTCGGGACTAGCACTTTACGAGCAGTACTTC CASSPQSGLALYEQYF
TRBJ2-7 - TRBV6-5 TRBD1 TGTGCCAGCAGACCGCGACAGGGCTACGAGCAGTACTTC CASRPRQGYEQYF
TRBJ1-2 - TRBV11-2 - TGTGCCAGCAGTACAGTGGGCTATGGCTACACCTTC CASSTVGYGYTF
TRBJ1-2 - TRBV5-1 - TGCGCCAGCAGCGAGACAGTGAACTATGGCTACACCTTC CASSETVNYGYTF
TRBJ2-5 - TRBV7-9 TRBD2 TGTGCCAGCAGCTTAGATTTGCTAGCGGGGGGGCACGTGGAGACCCAGTACTTC CASSLDLLAGGHVETQYF
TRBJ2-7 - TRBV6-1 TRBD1 TGTGCCAGCAGACTCGGGACAGGTGTCTCCTACGAGCAGTACTTC CASRLGTGVSYEQYF
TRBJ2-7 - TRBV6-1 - TGTGCCAGCCGATCAGGGATTTACTACGAGCAGTACTTC CASRSGIYYEQYF
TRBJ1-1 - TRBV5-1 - TGCGCCAGCAGCCCCCGGTTTCCCGGGGTTGCCCTTGAAGCTTTCTTT CASSPRFPGVALEAFF
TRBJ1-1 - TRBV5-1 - TGCGCCAGCAGCGGAGGGACGGCTAAGGGGACTGAAGCTTTCTTT CASSGGTAKGTEAFF
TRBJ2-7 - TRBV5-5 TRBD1 TGTGCCAGCAGCATCACCGGGACAGCCACCTACGAGCAGTACTTC CASSITGTATYEQYF
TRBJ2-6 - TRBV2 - TGTGCCAGCAGGGCCATCTCTGGGGCCAACGTCCTGACTTTC CASRAISGANVLTF
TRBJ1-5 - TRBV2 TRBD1 TGTGCCAGCGGAGGACAGGGGGCGATAGCCGGTCAGCCCCAGCATTTT CASGGQGAIAGQPQHF
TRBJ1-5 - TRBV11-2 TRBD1 TGTGCCAGCAGCGCCAGGACAGGGCAGCCCCAGCATTTT CASSARTGQPQHF
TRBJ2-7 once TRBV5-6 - TGTGCCAGCAGCTCGTGGAACTACGAGCAGTACTTC CASSSWNYEQYF
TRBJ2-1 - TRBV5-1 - TGCGCCAGCAGCTCAGGGTCGACCTACAATGAGCAGTTCTTC CASSSGSTYNEQFF
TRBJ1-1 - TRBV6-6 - TGTGCCAGCAGTTACTCAGGGCAGGGGAACACTGAAGCTTTCTTT CASSYSGQGNTEAFF
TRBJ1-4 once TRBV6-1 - TGTGCCAGCTGCAGGGACACTACAACTAATGAAAAACTGTTTTTT CASCRDTTTNEKLFF
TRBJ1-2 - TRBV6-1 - TGTGCCAGCAGTCCACCCCGGGAGGGGTATGGCTACACCTTC CASSPPREGYGYTF
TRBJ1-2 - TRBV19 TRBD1 TGTGCCAGTAGGGACAGGCCTTGGAGCTATGGCTACACCTTC CASRDRPWSYGYTF
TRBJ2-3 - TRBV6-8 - TGTGCCAGCAGTTACCCAGACAGGGCGGAGGGTCCAGATACGCAGTATTTT CASSYPDRAEGPDTQYF
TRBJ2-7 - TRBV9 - TGTGCCAGCAGCACCTTGTCTTGGGAGTACGAGCAGTACTTC CASSTLSWEYEQYF
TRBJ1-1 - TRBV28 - TGTGCCATTCAGCGGATTTTGAACACTGAAGCTTTCTTT CAIQRILNTEAFF
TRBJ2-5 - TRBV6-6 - TGTGCCAGCAGTTATAGGGGTCAGACCCAGTACTTC CASSYRGQTQYF
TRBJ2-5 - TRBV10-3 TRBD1 TGTGCCATCAGTGAGTCGACAGGGGAGGCAACTAGGGCCCAGTACTTC CAISESTGEATRAQYF
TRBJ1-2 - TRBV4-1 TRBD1 TGCGCCAGCAGCCAAGACAATGCAGGGGGTGCTAACTATGGCTACACCTTC CASSQDNAGGANYGYTF
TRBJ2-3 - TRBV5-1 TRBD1 TGCGCCAGCAGCCCCGGGACAGGGGCCTCAGATACGCAGTATTTT CASSPGTGASDTQYF
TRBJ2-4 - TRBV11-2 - TGTGCCAGCAGCTTAGGGTGGGGAGGCAAAAACATTCAGTACTTC CASSLGWGGKNIQYF
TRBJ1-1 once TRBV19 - TGTGCCAGTAGTAGAACAGGTTTTTATGAAGCTTTCTTT CASSRTGFYEAFF
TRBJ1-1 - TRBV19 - TGTGCCAGTAGTGAGGACTCTATGAACACTGAAGCTTTCTTT CASSEDSMNTEAFF
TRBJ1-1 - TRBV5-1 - TGCGCCAGCAGCTTGGCTCGGGGAGTGACCGGGAACACTGAAGCTTTCTTT CASSLARGVTGNTEAFF
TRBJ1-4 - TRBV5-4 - TGTGCCAGCAGCGTACCAGGGGCAACTAATGAAAAACTGTTTTTT CASSVPGATNEKLFF
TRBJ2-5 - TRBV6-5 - TGTGCCAGCAGTGCGGGAGAGACCCAGTACTTC CASSAGETQYF
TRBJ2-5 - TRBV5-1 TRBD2 TGCGCCAGCAGCTTGGGACTAGCGGGGGGCGACGGAGAGACCCAGTACTTC CASSLGLAGGDGETQYF
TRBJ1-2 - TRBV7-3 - TGTGCCAGCAGCTTAACGGCCGGGAACTATGGCTACACCTTC CASSLTAGNYGYTF
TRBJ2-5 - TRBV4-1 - TGCGCCAGCTCCCTGGGGCTCTGGGGAGAGACCCAGTACTTC CASSLGLWGETQYF
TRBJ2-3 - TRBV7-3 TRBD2 TGTGCCAGCAGCTTAAGACTAGCTAGCACAGATACGCAGTATTTT CASSLRLASTDTQYF
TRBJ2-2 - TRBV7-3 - TGTGCCAGCAGCTTAACGTTGCGGGCGGGCACCGGGGAGCTGTTTTTT CASSLTLRAGTGELFF
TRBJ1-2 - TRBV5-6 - TGTGCCAGCAGCCCAGACCCGGGGGGCTATGGCTACACCTTC CASSPDPGGYGYTF
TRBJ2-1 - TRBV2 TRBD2 TGTGCCAGCAGTGGCGGACTAGCGGTATCTAATGAGCAGTTCTTC CASSGGLAVSNEQFF
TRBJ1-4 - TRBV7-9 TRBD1 TGTGCCAGCAGCTTAAACCAGGGACAGTATGAAAAACTGTTTTTT CASSLNQGQYEKLFF
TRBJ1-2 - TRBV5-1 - TGCGCCAGCAGCTTGGTAGGGGTTTATGGCTACACCTTC CASSLVGVYGYTF
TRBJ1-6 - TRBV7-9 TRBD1 TGTGCCAGCAGCTTAGAACAGGGGAATTCACCCCTCCACTTT CASSLEQGNSPLHF
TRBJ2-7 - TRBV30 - TGTGCCTGGAGTCTGCGCGGGGCCTACGAGCAGTACTTC CAWSLRGAYEQYF
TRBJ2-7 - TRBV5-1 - TGCGCCAGCAGGGGAGGAGGGGGCGACAAGAAGACGGGCGAGCAGTACTTC CASRGGGGDKKTGEQYF
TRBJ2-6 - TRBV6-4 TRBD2 TGTGCCAGCAGTCTTTTTGCGGGGGGGGCCCTCGGGGGGGCCAACGTCCTGACTTTC CASSLFAGGALGGANVLTF
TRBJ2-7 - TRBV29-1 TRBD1 TGCAGCGTTACCCATCTTGGTGGGACAGGGGGACACGAGCAGTACTTC CSVTHLGGTGGHEQYF
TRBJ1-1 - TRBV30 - TGTGCCTGGAGGGGGGGAGGGAACACTGAAGCTTTCTTT CAWRGGGNTEAFF
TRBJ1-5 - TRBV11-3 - TGTGCCAGCAGCTCCCGGGGAGATCAGCCCCAGCATTTT CASSSRGDQPQHF
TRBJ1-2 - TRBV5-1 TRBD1 TGCGCCAGCAGCCCCAATAGACAGGGACCAAACTATGGCTACACCTTC CASSPNRQGPNYGYTF
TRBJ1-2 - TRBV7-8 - TGTGCCAGCAGCCCGAGGCCCGACCGGTGGTATGGCTACACCTTC CASSPRPDRWYGYTF
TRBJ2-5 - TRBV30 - TGTGCCTGGAGTCCTAAAGAGACCCAGTACTTC CAWSPKETQYF
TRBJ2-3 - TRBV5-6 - TGTGCCAGCAGCTTGGTGGGGGGGGGCCGGATCACAGATACGCAGTATTTT CASSLVGGGRITDTQYF
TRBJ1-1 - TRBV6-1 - TGTGCCGCGAAAGGGGGCACTGAAGCTTTCTTT CAAKGGTEAFF
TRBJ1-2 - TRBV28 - TGTGCCAGCGTTTCGGGAGGGGCGAACTATGGCTACACCTTC CASVSGGANYGYTF
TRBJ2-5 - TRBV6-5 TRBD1 TGTGCCAGCAGTCTCGACAGGACAGGGGGGACCCAGTACTTC CASSLDRTGGTQYF
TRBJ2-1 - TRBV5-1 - TGCGCCAGCAGGGAGGCTGGTAGCTCCTACAATGAGCAGTTCTTC CASREAGSSYNEQFF
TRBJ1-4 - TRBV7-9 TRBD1 TGTGCCAGCAGCTTAAGGCAGGGGGTTGAAAAACTGTTTTTT CASSLRQGVEKLFF
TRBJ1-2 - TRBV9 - TGTGCCAGCAGCGTAGCAGACCTTAACTATGGCTACACCTTT CASSVADLNYGYTF
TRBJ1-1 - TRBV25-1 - TGTGCCAGTACAGACAGTCCGAGCACTGAAGCTTTCTTT CASTDSPSTEAFF
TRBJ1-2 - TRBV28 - TGTGCCAGCAGTATCATCCCCCCAAGCAACTATGGCTACACCTTC CASSIIPPSNYGYTF